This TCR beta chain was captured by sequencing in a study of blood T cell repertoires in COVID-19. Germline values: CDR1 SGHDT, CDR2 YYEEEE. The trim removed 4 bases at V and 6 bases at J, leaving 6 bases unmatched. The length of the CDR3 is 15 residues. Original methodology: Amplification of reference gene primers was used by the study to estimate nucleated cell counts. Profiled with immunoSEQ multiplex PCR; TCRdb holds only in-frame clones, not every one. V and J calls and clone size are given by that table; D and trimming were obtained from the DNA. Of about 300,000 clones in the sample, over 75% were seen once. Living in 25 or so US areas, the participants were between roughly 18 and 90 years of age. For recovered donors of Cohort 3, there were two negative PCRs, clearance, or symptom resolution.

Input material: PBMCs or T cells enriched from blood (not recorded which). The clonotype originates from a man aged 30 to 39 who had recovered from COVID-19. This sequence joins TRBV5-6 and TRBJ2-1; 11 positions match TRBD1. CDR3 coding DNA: TGTGCCAGCAGCCCGGACAGGGGGCTAGGCAATGAGCAGTTCTTC. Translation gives CASSPDRGLGNEQFF. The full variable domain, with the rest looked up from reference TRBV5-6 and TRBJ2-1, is DAGVTQSPTHLIKTRGQQVTLRCSPKSGHDTVSWYQQALGQGPQFIFQYYEEEERQRGNFPDRFSGHQFPNYSSELNVNALLLGDSALYLCASSPDRGLGNEQFFGPGTRLTVL.